This T cell receptor (beta chain) was profiled in a study of blood T cell repertoires in COVID-19. Looking at the study overall: PBMCs, B-cell-depleted T cells, or T cells were the source of the cDNA or gDNA that made up the material.

This clone was counted once. Only in-frame clones appear in the TCRdb table, and some are missing; sequencing was by immunoSEQ multiplex PCR. The top ten clones hold just under 20% of a sample with 20,000 to 30,000 clones, 85% to 90% of them seen once. V dropped 8 bases and J dropped 4 bases, with 8 bases sitting between them. The CDR3 spans 12 residues. Sequenced sample: peripheral blood. The source is a human donor in a cohort sampled during active COVID-19. The chain joins TRBV12-3 or TRBV12-4 to TRBJ1-4; no clear D gene. CDR3 coding DNA: TGTGCCAGCTCCCGTCTTAATGAAAAACTGTTTTTT. Protein: CASSRLNEKLFF.